Each of the 28 T cell receptor beta chains below was sequenced from the same sample in a study of shared clonotypes between healthy human individuals. Clones were sequenced by immunoSEQ multiplex PCR, and TCRdb holds only the in-frame ones, with some missing. The sample has about 490,000 clones, more than 75% seen once. Sequencing was done on a sample of PBMCs. The receptor set was obtained from a woman aged 40 to 49 in good health. Some clones in this sample may be carry-over from other donors' samples.

This chain links TRBV27 with TRBJ2-5; 9 bases align to TRBD1. With the DNA end fitting TRBJ2-7 better, the J assignment may be wrong. Germline V gene lookup returns CDR1 MNHEY and CDR2 SMNVEV (reference sequence). The CDR3 covers 15 residues. For the CDR3, the DNA is TGTGCCAGCAGTTTAAGACAGGGGGTTGCCTACGAGCAGTACTTC. This encodes CASSLRQGVAYEQYF.

This clone was observed a single time. This sequence joins TRBV2 and TRBJ1-4; 8 bases map to TRBD1. V gave up 8 bases and J gave up 6 bases; unmatched junction bases: 8. The CDR3 extends over 14 amino acids. Germline V lookup: CDR1 SNHLY, CDR2 FYNNEI. The CDR3 region has the DNA TGTGCCAGCGGCAGGGGGCTAGATCATGAAAAACTGTTTTTT. It yields the protein CASGRGLDHEKLFF. Full variable domain (missing parts from reference TRBV2 and TRBJ1-4): EPEVTQTPSHQVTQMGQEVILRCVPISNHLYFYWYRQILGQKVEFLVSFYNNEISEKSEIFDDQFSVERPDGSNFTLKIRSTKLEDSAMYFCASGRGLDHEKLFFGSGTQLSVL.

The rearrangement uses TRBV5-4 and TRBJ1-2, with 10 bases that match TRBD1. Germline loops: CDR1 SGHNT, CDR2 YYREEE (reference sequence). The CDR3 sequence is 15 residues long. V shed 4 bases, J shed 4 bases, and the junction held 7 bases outside the gene matches. CDR3 DNA sequence: TGTGCCAGCAGCCTGGGACAGGGGCTGGGCTATGGCTACACCTTC. Its translation: CASSLGQGLGYGYTF.

The chain recombines TRBV27 with TRBJ2-3; TRBD2 agrees at 16 bases. V trimming: 5 bases; J trimming: 10 bases; junction bases outside the gene matches: 9. Germline V gene data show CDR1 as MNHEY and CDR2 as SMNVEV (reference sequence). This CDR3 spans 16 amino acids. The CDR3: CASSPTGLAGGGAQYF. DNA for the CDR3: TGTGCCAGCAGTCCAACGGGACTAGCGGGAGGGGGTGCGCAGTATTTT.

The gene calls are TRBV30 and TRBJ1-2, with 8 bases that match TRBD1. CDR1 is GTSNPN and CDR2 is SVGIG in the germline V gene (reference sequence). The CDR3 runs to 17 residues. Trimming at V came to 0 bases and at J to 4 bases, leaving 13 bases not matched to a gene. The CDR3 DNA reads TGTGCCTGGAGTGTAAGGGCAGGGGGCGATCATGTCTATGGCTACACCTTC. As protein: CAWSVRAGGDHVYGYTF.

About this clone: A read error may produce the germline difference seen at one junction end. The chain is built from TRBV11-2 and TRBJ1-1; TRBD1 agrees at 7 bases. The CDR3 spans 14 residues. Germline V gene data show CDR1 as SGHAT and CDR2 as FQNNGV. The CDR3 here is CASSAGTANTEASF. DNA for the CDR3: TGTGCCAGCAGCGCCGGGACAGCTAACACTGAAGCTTCCTTT. Drawing the rest from reference TRBV11-2 and TRBJ1-1, the complete variable domain is EAGVAQSPRYKIIEKRQSVAFWCNPISGHATLYWYQQILGQGPKLLIQFQNNGVVDDSQLPKDRFSAERLKGVDSTLKIQPAKLEDSAVYLCASSAGTANTEASFGQGTRLTVV.

The gene calls are TRBV9 and TRBJ1-1; 7 positions match TRBD1. Per the germline V gene, CDR1 is SGDLS and CDR2 is YYNGEE. V lost 2 bases to trimming and J lost 0 bases; unmatched junction nucleotides: 13. This CDR3 comprises 18 residues. CDR3 sequence reads: CASSVDSGTVPMNTEAFF. Written as DNA, the CDR3 is TGTGCCAGCAGCGTGGACTCCGGGACAGTCCCCATGAACACTGAAGCTTTCTTT.

This chain links TRBV19 with TRBJ2-7, with D perhaps assigned TRBD1 or TRBD2 (6 bases each). CDR1 and CDR2 from the germline V gene are LNHDA and SQIVND (reference sequence). The length of the CDR3 is 14 residues. Trimming took 3 bases from V and 5 from J, leaving 14 bases between them. This CDR3 reads CASSIPGALDEQYF. The CDR3 coding sequence is TGTGCCAGTAGTATTCCGGGGGCCCTTGACGAGCAGTACTTC.

Comment on this clone: A far larger clone is a single base away, which makes a read error likely. Other DNA sequences of this sample code for an identical CDR3. In DNA form, the CDR3 reads TGTGCCAGCAGTGAAGTTGCGGACACCGGGGAGCTGTTCTTT. This codes for CASSEVADTGELFF. V is TRBV6-1 and J is TRBJ2-2; D may be TRBD1 or TRBD2 (5 bases each). The CDR3 has 14 residues. CDR1 and CDR2 from the germline V gene are MNHNS and SASEGT.

This clone was found once. V gene TRBV7-3 combines with J gene TRBJ2-2, with 8 bases lining up with TRBD2. The CDR3 has 15 amino acids. Trimming cost V 5 bases and J 4 bases; bases outside gene matches: 6. Germline V gene lookup returns CDR1 SGHTA and CDR2 FQGTGA. CDR3 coding DNA: TGTGCCAGCAGCCAAAGCGGGAGAGGCACCGGGGAGCTGTTTTTT. Translation gives CASSQSGRGTGELFF.

The chain combines TRBV18 with TRBJ2-3; D may be TRBD1 (6 bases). Germline-derived CDR1 and CDR2 are KGHSH and LQKENI. The CDR3 covers 15 residues. V was trimmed by 5 bases and J by 1 base, leaving 13 bases between them. The CDR3 region is CASSSRQARTDTQYF. The CDR3 DNA reads as TGTGCCAGCTCATCCAGACAGGCCCGCACAGATACGCAGTATTTT.

This clone was counted a few times. The chain couples TRBV10-3 to TRBJ2-5; D is possibly TRBD1 (5 bases). CDR1 ENHRY and CDR2 SYGVKD come from the germline V gene. Trimming removed 6 bases at V and 2 bases at J, with 13 bases between. There are 14 residues in the CDR3. CDR3 loop: CAISAIQAQETQYF. CDR3 sequence (DNA): TGTGCCATCAGCGCCATACAGGCGCAAGAGACCCAGTACTTC.

The rearrangement links TRBV28 to TRBJ2-1; 12 bases fit TRBD2. The CDR3 has 15 amino acids. Germline V gene data show CDR1 as MDHEN and CDR2 as SYDVKM. V lost 6 bases and J lost 7; bases outside the gene matches: 7. DNA for the CDR3: TGTGCCAGCAGGCGTGGACTAGCGGGATATAATGAGCAGTTCTTC. Its protein product is CASRRGLAGYNEQFF.

This chain uses TRBV6-5 with TRBJ1-2, with 9 bases matching TRBD1. This CDR3 comprises 14 residues. Germline trimming cut 5 bases from V and 6 bases from J; bases unmatched to any gene: 7. Germline-derived CDR1 and CDR2 are MNHEY and SVGAGI. The chain's CDR3 is CASSTVTGGDGYTF. The DNA of the CDR3 is TGTGCCAGCAGTACGGTAACAGGGGGCGATGGCTACACCTTC.

Concerning this clone: The same CDR3 arises from other DNA sequences in this sample as well. The chain links TRBV5-1 to TRBJ2-1, with 8 bases matching TRBD2. This CDR3 contains 15 residues. Germline V CDR1 and CDR2: SGHRS, YFSETQ. Losses at the gene ends were 0 bases for V and 5 bases for J; bases not matched to a gene: 4. CDR3 sequence reads: CASSLGLAGNNEQFF. The DNA of the CDR3 is TGCGCCAGCAGCTTGGGGCTAGCGGGTAACAATGAGCAGTTCTTC.

The chain uses TRBV7-2 and TRBJ2-7; D is perhaps TRBD2 (6 bases). V gave up 5 bases and J gave up 2 bases, with 16 bases separating them. CDR3 length: 15 amino acids. CDR1 and CDR2 (germline): SGHTA, FQGNSA. CDR3 amino acids: CASSERAGAAYEQYF. Here the CDR3 DNA reads TGTGCCAGCAGCGAGCGGGCTGGCGCTGCCTACGAGCAGTACTTC. Together with reference TRBV7-2 and TRBJ2-7, the CDR3 gives the full variable domain: GAGVSQSPSNKVTEKGKDVELRCDPISGHTALYWYRQSLGQGLEFLIYFQGNSAPDKSGLPSDRFSAERTGGSVSTLTIQRTQQEDSAVYLCASSERAGAAYEQYFGPGTRLTVT.

The chain carries TRBV30 and TRBJ2-5; D is uncertain. The V and J ends lost 0 bases and 5 bases respectively, with 16 bases between them. The CDR3 has 15 residues. Germline V gene sequence: CDR1 GTSNPN, CDR2 SVGIG (reference sequence). The CDR3 region is CAWSVAPFVIETQYF. CDR3 in DNA: TGTGCCTGGAGTGTAGCCCCCTTTGTGATCGAGACCCAGTACTTC.

The V and J genes are TRBV19 and TRBJ2-1; 10 positions match TRBD2. The CDR3 sequence is 17 residues long. The J segment lost 0 bases and the V segment lost 2 bases, leaving 4 bases of the junction unmatched. CDR1 is LNHDA, CDR2 SQIVND, per germline (reference sequence). This chain's CDR3 is CASSISSGRASYNEQFF. The CDR3 region has the DNA TGTGCCAGTAGTATATCGAGCGGGAGGGCCTCCTACAATGAGCAGTTCTTC.

The chain joins TRBV4-2 to TRBJ2-3, with TRBD2 identical over 9 bases. Germline-derived CDR1 and CDR2 are LGHNA and YNFKEQ. Trimming at V came to 0 bases and at J to 5 bases, leaving 6 bases not matched to a gene. The CDR3 spans 16 residues. In DNA form, the CDR3 reads TGTGCCAGCAGCCAAGAGTCCGCGGGAGGGGAAGATACGCAGTATTTT. It specifies CASSQESAGGEDTQYF.

A remark on this clone: Given a much more abundant clone one base away, this may be a read error. The same CDR3 arises from other DNA sequences in this sample as well. The rearrangement links TRBV19 to TRBJ1-2; D call uncertain. The CDR3 length is 14 residues. Germline V gene sequence: CDR1 LNHDA, CDR2 SQIVND (reference sequence). V was pared by 7 bases and J by 8 bases, with 20 bases between. The DNA of the CDR3 is TGTGCCAGTACCGCCCGAGGAGGAGATGGAGGCTACACCTTC. Translated, it gives CASTARGGDGGYTF.

The chain links TRBV27 to TRBJ2-7; maybe TRBD1 (6 bases). Germline V lookup: CDR1 MNHEY, CDR2 SMNVEV (reference sequence). The germline V and J ends were trimmed by 4 bases and 1 base, with 8 bases remaining between them. The CDR3 is 13 residues long. The CDR3 coding sequence is TGTGCCAGCAGTTCACAGGGATCCTACGAGCAGTACTTC. Translation: CASSSQGSYEQYF.

The chain combines TRBV5-1 with TRBJ1-1; D possibly corresponds to TRBD1 (5 bases). Trimming pared 4 bases from V and 0 bases from J, leaving 16 bases between. The CDR3 has 16 residues. CDR1 is SGHRS, CDR2 YFSETQ, per germline. This CDR3 reads CASSNDSLIVNTEAFF. CDR3 coding DNA: TGCGCCAGCAGCAACGACAGCCTGATAGTGAACACTGAAGCTTTCTTT. The full variable domain, with the rest looked up from reference TRBV5-1 and TRBJ1-1, is KAGVTQTPRYLIKTRGQQVTLSCSPISGHRSVSWYQQTPGQGLQFLFEYFSETQRNKGNFPGRFSGRQFSNSRSEMNVSTLELGDSALYLCASSNDSLIVNTEAFFGQGTRLTVV.

The V and J genes are TRBV28 and TRBJ2-3; 7 nucleotides line up with TRBD1. The CDR3 runs 12 residues. After removal of 5 bases from V and 6 bases from J, the junction contained 2 bases not matched to a gene. Germline loops: CDR1 MDHEN, CDR2 SYDVKM. The CDR3 loop is CASSTGADTQYF. CDR3 nucleotides: TGTGCCAGCAGTACAGGGGCGGATACGCAGTATTTT. Looking up the rest from reference TRBV28 and TRBJ2-3 gives the full variable domain: DVKVTQSSRYLVKRTGEKVFLECVQDMDHENMFWYRQDPGLGLRLIYFSYDVKMKEKGDIPEGYSVSREKKERFSLILESASTNQTSMYLCASSTGADTQYFGPGTRLTVL.

V is TRBV25-1 and J is TRBJ1-2; D is unclear. CDR1 MGHDK and CDR2 SYGVNS come from the germline V gene. Trimming cost V 3 bases and J 8 bases, with 19 bases left between them. CDR3 length: 15 residues. The CDR3 region is CASSDGGGSPKGYTF. For the CDR3, the DNA is TGTGCCAGCAGTGATGGCGGTGGCTCTCCCAAAGGCTACACCTTC.

The chain joins TRBV5-4 to TRBJ2-7; 7 bases map to TRBD1. This CDR3 is built from 15 residues. The V and J ends lost 4 bases and 7 bases, in that order; junction bases with no gene match: 14. Germline V CDR1 and CDR2: SGHNT, YYREEE (reference sequence). The CDR3 nucleotides are TGTGCCAGCAGCCCCGCGTACAGGGGCACTAGGGAGCAGTACTTC. Protein product: CASSPAYRGTREQYF.

The count of this clone is one. The J gene is TRBJ1-5, the V gene TRBV19, with D possibly matching TRBD1 (6 bases). V lost 7 bases and J 7 bases, leaving 11 bases between the germline ends. The CDR3 covers 12 residues. CDR1 is LNHDA, CDR2 SQIVND, per germline (reference sequence). This CDR3 reads CASTTGYQPQHF. In nucleotides, the CDR3 is TGTGCCAGTACCACAGGGTACCAGCCCCAGCATTTT.

The V call is TRBV28, the J call TRBJ2-7; TRBD2 aligns across 8 bases. Germline CDR1 and CDR2: MDHEN and SYDVKM. The CDR3 length is 15 residues. J gave up 3 bases and V 2 bases, and 6 bases lay outside the gene matches. CDR3 DNA: TGTGCCAGCAGTTTAGCGGGAGGTAAGGACTACGAGCAGTACTTC. Translation gives CASSLAGGKDYEQYF.

V usage is TRBV15 and J usage is TRBJ1-2, with D uncertain. V lost 1 base, J lost 2 bases, and 8 bases lay in between. This CDR3 spans 14 amino acids. Looked up from germline, CDR1 is LNHNV and CDR2 is YYDKDF (reference sequence). The DNA for the CDR3 is TGTGCCACCAGCAGAGTCCGGGGAAACTATGGCTACACCTTC. Its translation: CATSRVRGNYGYTF.